This TCR beta chain derives from a study of blood T cell repertoires in COVID-19. Looking at the study overall: The study drew acute and convalescent COVID-19 samples from the United States, Italy and Spain. Sample material is recorded as cDNA or gDNA derived from T cells, B-cell-depleted T cells, or PBMCs.

J was trimmed by 2 bases and V by 4 bases; bases with no gene match: 10. CDR3 length: 16 residues. Germline CDR1 is SGHTS and CDR2 is YDEGEE. The authors' processing: Scientists estimated how many nucleated cells there were by amplifying reference gene primers. Measured with immunoSEQ multiplex PCR; TCRdb has only the in-frame clones, and not every one. That table supplies the V and J calls and clone size; D and trimming were determined from the DNA. The sample records about 400,000 clones, 70% to 90% being singletons. The TCR originated in a human donor in a cohort sampled during active COVID-19. Sequencing used peripheral blood. The chain links TRBV5-8 to TRBJ2-3, with 7 positions matching TRBD1. CDR3 DNA sequence: TGTGCCAGCAGCACCGGACAGGCATTGGTCACAGATACGCAGTATTTT. Its translation is CASSTGQALVTDTQYF. Using reference TRBV5-8 and TRBJ2-3 for the parts outside the CDR3, the full variable domain is EAGVTQSPTHLIKTRGQQATLRCSPISGHTSVYWYQQALGLGLQFLLWYDEGEERNRGNFPPRFSGRQFPNYSSELNVNALELEDSALYLCASSTGQALVTDTQYFGPGTRLTVL.